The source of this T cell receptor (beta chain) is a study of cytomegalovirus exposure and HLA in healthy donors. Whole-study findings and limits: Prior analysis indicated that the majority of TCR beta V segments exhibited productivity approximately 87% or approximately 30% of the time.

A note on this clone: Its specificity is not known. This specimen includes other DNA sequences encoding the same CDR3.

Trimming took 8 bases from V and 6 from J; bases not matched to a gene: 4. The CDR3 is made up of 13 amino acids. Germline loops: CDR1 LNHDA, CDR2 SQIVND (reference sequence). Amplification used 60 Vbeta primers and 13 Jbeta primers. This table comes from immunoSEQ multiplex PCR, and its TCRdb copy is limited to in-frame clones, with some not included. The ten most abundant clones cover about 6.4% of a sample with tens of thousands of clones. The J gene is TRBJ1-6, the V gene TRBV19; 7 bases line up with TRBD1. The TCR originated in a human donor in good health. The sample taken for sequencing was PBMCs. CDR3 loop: CASVTGPNSPLHF. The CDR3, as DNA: TGTGCCAGTGTGACAGGGCCTAATTCACCCCTCCACTTT.